The 27 T cell receptor beta chains given below trace back to one sample, sequenced in a study of T cell repertoires in cytomegalovirus infection. MiXCR was run by TCRdb on the reads, yielding one entry per CDR3 protein. The sample records roughly 630,000 distinct CDR3 sequences, roughly a quarter being singletons. Sequencing was carried out using CD8+ T cells from PBMCs. The receptors derive from a human donor in good health (CMV status not recorded). Some clones in this sample may be carry-over from other donors' samples.

The CDR3 is CASSLARSSFSGANVLTF. The CDR3, as DNA: TGTGCCAGCAGCTTGGCTAGGAGCAGTTTCTCTGGGGCCAACGTCCTGACTTTC. The genes are TRBV5-5 and TRBJ2-6; D is unclear. This CDR3 has 18 amino acids. V gave up 0 bases and J gave up 0 bases, with 13 bases separating them. CDR1 and CDR2 (germline): SGHKS, YYEKEE (reference sequence).

This clonotype was seen repeatedly, ten times or more. The chain recombines TRBV28 with TRBJ2-3; 8 nucleotides align to TRBD2. This CDR3 contains 16 residues. V lost 2 bases and J lost 2; bases outside the gene matches: 6. Germline CDR1 is MDHEN and CDR2 is SYDVKM. Here the CDR3 reads CASSLLAGGDTDTQYF. CDR3 nucleotide sequence: TGTGCCAGCAGTTTACTGGCGGGGGGAGACACAGATACGCAGTATTTT.

This clonotype came up many times. The chain uses TRBV7-9 and TRBJ1-5, with a weak D call TRBD1 (6 bases). Germline lookup yields CDR1 SEHNR and CDR2 FQNEAQ (reference sequence). This CDR3 is built from 15 residues. The V and J ends lost 4 bases and 2 bases respectively, with 12 bases between them. CDR3 in DNA: TGTGCCAGCAGCTCGGGCGAGGGGGGCAATCAGCCCCAGCATTTT. This sequence encodes CASSSGEGGNQPQHF.

The chain combines TRBV6-2 or TRBV6-3 with TRBJ1-5; unclear D gene. The germline CDR1 and CDR2 sequences are MNHEY and SVGEGT. V was cut by 6 bases and J by 11 bases, with 11 bases left in between. The CDR3 has 11 amino acids. CDR3 coding DNA: TGTGCCAGCAGAGCGACCCGGGCCCAGCATTTT. Amino acids: CASRATRAQHF.

The table lists this clonotype with many counts. The gene calls are TRBV7-9 and TRBJ2-7; possible D gene TRBD1, 6 bases. Germline assignment: CDR1 SEHNR and CDR2 FQNEAQ (reference sequence). The V gene lost 5 bases and the J gene lost 5 bases, with 19 bases spanning the gap. The CDR3 sequence is 15 residues long. CDR3 region: CASSPPGHLPNEQYF. Written as DNA, the CDR3 is TGTGCCAGCAGCCCCCCGGGACACCTACCTAACGAGCAGTACTTC. The full variable domain, completed using reference TRBV7-9 and TRBJ2-7, is DTGVSQNPRHKITKRGQNVTFRCDPISEHNRLYWYRQTLGQGPEFLTYFQNEAQLEKSRLLSDRFSAERPKGSFSTLEIQRTEQGDSAMYLCASSPPGHLPNEQYFGPGTRLTVT.

There are many counts of this clonotype. The V gene is TRBV10-3, the J gene TRBJ2-7, with D possibly being TRBD2 (5 bases). The germline gives CDR1 ENHRY, CDR2 SYGVKD. The CDR3 has 14 amino acids. V dropped 6 bases and J dropped 3 bases, with 15 bases sitting between them. The DNA of the CDR3 is TGTGCCATCAGCAGCCCGGGAAAAAGCTACGAGCAGTACTTC. Its translation is CAISSPGKSYEQYF.

Only a few counts were recorded for this clonotype. The chain has TRBV7-9 and TRBJ2-1; tentatively, D is TRBD1 or TRBD2 (5 bases each). The CDR3 has 15 residues. Germline V gene lookup returns CDR1 SEHNR and CDR2 FQNEAQ (reference sequence). V was shortened by 5 bases and J by 2 bases, with 13 bases between the two germline ends. The CDR3 loop is CASSTGTAAYNEQFF. The DNA for the CDR3 is TGTGCCAGCAGCACCGGGACGGCCGCCTACAATGAGCAGTTCTTC.

V and J are TRBV19 and TRBJ2-3; D uncertain. This CDR3 is 13 amino acids long. Germline loops: CDR1 LNHDA, CDR2 SQIVND (reference sequence). V shed 8 bases and J shed 1 base, with 10 bases lying between them. CDR3 sequence: CASAPPGTDTQYF. The CDR3 coding sequence is TGTGCCAGTGCCCCCCCAGGCACAGATACGCAGTATTTT.

V gene TRBV3-1 combines with J gene TRBJ2-1; 8 nucleotides match TRBD1. The germline V gene has CDR1 LGHDT and CDR2 YNNKEL (reference sequence). Trimming at V came to 0 bases and at J to 7 bases, leaving 2 bases not matched to a gene. CDR3 length: 14 amino acids. The CDR3 sequence is CASSQDGTGNEQFF. As DNA, the CDR3 is TGTGCCAGCAGCCAAGACGGGACAGGTAATGAGCAGTTCTTC.

This clonotype was counted between two and nine times. The rearrangement joins TRBV7-9 to TRBJ2-5; D may be TRBD2 (5 bases). This CDR3 is 13 amino acids long. With 5 bases removed from V and 5 bases from J, the gap between germline ends came to 12 bases. Germline V gene data show CDR1 as SEHNR and CDR2 as FQNEAQ (reference sequence). This CDR3 reads CASSQGPGETQYF. CDR3 coding DNA: TGTGCCAGCAGCCAAGGACCGGGGGAGACCCAGTACTTC.

The count of this clonotype is one. The junction differs from germline at one of its ends, possibly a read error. The V gene is TRBV2, the J gene TRBJ2-2, with a tentative D call TRBD1 (5 bases). There are 14 residues in the CDR3. Germline values: CDR1 SNHLY, CDR2 FYNNEI. The CDR3 sequence is CANSEGPGPGELFF. The CDR3 DNA reads as TGTGCCAACAGTGAAGGACCAGGGCCCGGGGAGCTGTTTTTT.

This clonotype was observed a few times. This chain uses TRBV9 with TRBJ2-1; no clear D. Germline lookup yields CDR1 SGDLS and CDR2 YYNGEE. V lost 0 bases and J 6 bases, leaving 4 bases between the germline ends. This CDR3 is 12 amino acids long. CDR3: CASSVDGNEQFF. The CDR3 nucleotides read TGTGCCAGCAGCGTAGACGGCAATGAGCAGTTCTTC.

The table lists this clonotype with many counts. V and J are TRBV7-8 and TRBJ2-3; D might be TRBD2 (7 bases). V was cut by 0 bases and J by 3 bases, with 13 bases left in between. Germline CDR1 is SGHVS and CDR2 is FQNEAQ. CDR3 length equals 16 residues. DNA for the CDR3: TGTGCCAGCAGCTTAGCGGGGGGGCCGATGACAGATACGCAGTATTTT. Translated, it gives CASSLAGGPMTDTQYF. Full variable domain (rest looked up from reference TRBV7-8 and TRBJ2-3): GAGVSQSPRYKVAKRGQDVALRCDPISGHVSLFWYQQALGQGPEFLTYFQNEAQLDKSGLPSDRFFAERPEGSVSTLKIQRTQQEDSAVYLCASSLAGGPMTDTQYFGPGTRLTVL.

Only a few counts were recorded for this clonotype. V gene TRBV12-5 combines with J gene TRBJ2-5, with TRBD2 matching over 8 bases. Germline V gene lookup returns CDR1 LGHNT and CDR2 FRNRAP. Trimming at V came to 7 bases and at J to 9 bases, leaving 10 bases not matched to a gene. The CDR3 consists of 13 residues. The CDR3 coding sequence is TGTGCTAGTGCCTCGGGAGGGGCTGGGGCCCAGTACTTC. It yields the protein CASASGGAGAQYF. The full variable domain, its missing parts supplied by reference TRBV12-5 and TRBJ2-5, is DARVTQTPRHKVTEMGQEVTMRCQPILGHNTVFWYRQTMMQGLELLAYFRNRAPLDDSGMPKDRFSAEMPDATLATLKIQPSEPRDSAVYFCASASGGAGAQYFGPGTRLLVL.

This clonotype has ten or more counts. The chain is built from TRBV7-2 and TRBJ2-7; D is perhaps TRBD1 (7 bases). The CDR3 covers 14 residues. Trimming removed 4 bases from V and 2 bases from J, with 12 bases in between. Germline loops: CDR1 SGHTA, CDR2 FQGNSA. CDR3 sequence (DNA): TGTGCCAGCAGCTCCTCCAGGGGGGCCTACGAGCAGTACGTC. Protein product: CASSSSRGAYEQYV.

The chain carries TRBV2 and TRBJ2-1, with 8 bases fitting TRBD1. Germline-derived CDR1 and CDR2 are SNHLY and FYNNEI. V dropped 6 bases and J dropped 5; count of bases not matched to a gene: 12. CDR3 length: 16 amino acids. This chain's CDR3 is CASSYNDRGRDNEQFF. The CDR3 DNA follows: TGTGCCAGCAGCTATAATGACAGGGGCCGTGACAATGAGCAGTTCTTC.

With respect to this clonotype: A junction end diverges from the germline sequence, so it may reflect a read error. The genes are TRBV27 and TRBJ2-5; 13 bases are shared with TRBD2. Germline lookup yields CDR1 MNHEY and CDR2 SMNVEV (reference sequence). The CDR3 consists of 17 residues. For the CDR3, the DNA is TGTGCCAACAGTTCGCTGACTAGCGGGGGGCTCACGAGGCCCCAGTACTTC. This sequence encodes CANSSLTSGGLTRPQYF.

This clonotype appeared many times. V usage is TRBV12-3 or TRBV12-4 and J usage is TRBJ1-1; 8 bases align to TRBD1. V dropped 6 bases and J dropped 4; count of bases not matched to a gene: 7. This CDR3 comprises 14 residues. The CDR3 sequence is CASSSTGVGTEAFF. CDR3 in DNA: TGTGCCAGCAGCTCGACAGGGGTGGGCACTGAAGCTTTCTTT.

This clonotype was recorded once. The gene calls are TRBV2 and TRBJ2-4, with 7 bases identical to TRBD1. This CDR3 is 18 amino acids long. V dropped 6 bases and J dropped 2; count of bases not matched to a gene: 16. Germline assignment: CDR1 SNHLY and CDR2 FYNNEI. The CDR3 sequence is CASREDRFDRVTKNIQYF. CDR3 coding DNA: TGTGCCAGCAGGGAGGACAGGTTCGACAGGGTGACCAAAAACATTCAGTACTTC.

Worth noting for this clonotype: The junction differs from germline at one of its ends, possibly a read error. V gene TRBV19 combines with J gene TRBJ1-1, with 7 bases matching TRBD1. This CDR3 has 17 residues. Germline V gives CDR1 LNHDA, CDR2 SQIVND (reference sequence). The CDR3 sequence is CASSRYPGQPVNTETFF. CDR3 bases: TGTGCCAGTAGTCGTTATCCGGGACAGCCCGTGAACACTGAAACTTTCTTT.

The table lists this clonotype with a few counts. The chain recombines TRBV7-9 with TRBJ1-4; D is unresolved. Trimming took off 5 bases at V and 8 bases at J, with 18 bases between the two ends. Germline CDR1 SEHNR, CDR2 FQNEAQ (reference sequence). The CDR3 spans 15 residues. CDR3: CASSPTSLEVEKLFF. The CDR3 coding sequence is TGTGCCAGCAGCCCCACGAGTCTCGAGGTCGAAAAACTGTTTTTT.

V and J are TRBV20-1 and TRBJ2-7, with TRBD1 matching 8 bases. CDR1 DFQATT and CDR2 SNEGSKA come from the germline V gene (reference sequence). The V segment lost 1 base and the J segment 3 bases; nucleotides outside the gene matches: 8. The CDR3 runs to 15 residues. DNA for the CDR3: TGCAGTGCTAGAGGGGTGACAGGGGAATTCTACGAGCAGTACTTC. Protein: CSARGVTGEFYEQYF.

This clonotype was picked up a small number of times. J is TRBJ1-2 and V is TRBV20-1; no firm D call. Trimming cost V 0 bases and J 4 bases, with 12 bases left between them. The CDR3 totals 14 residues. From germline, CDR1 is DFQATT and CDR2 SNEGSKA (reference sequence). DNA of the CDR3: TGCAGTGCTAGAGACCCCGACGTCCTCTATGGCTACACCTTC. The encoded protein is CSARDPDVLYGYTF.

The J gene is TRBJ1-1, the V gene TRBV19, with D possibly TRBD1 on 6 matching bases. V was pared by 7 bases and J by 8 bases, with 11 bases between. CDR3 length: 11 residues. In germline, CDR1 is LNHDA, CDR2 SQIVND (reference sequence). This chain's CDR3 is CASIRGAEAFF. In DNA, the CDR3 is TGTGCCAGTATTCGGGGGGCCGAAGCTTTCTTT. Complete variable domain (other parts from reference TRBV19 and TRBJ1-1): DGGITQSPKYLFRKEGQNVTLSCEQNLNHDAMYWYRQDPGQGLRLIYYSQIVNDFQKGDIAEGYSVSREKKESFPLTVTSAQKNPTAFYLCASIRGAEAFFGQGTRLTVV.

The chain recombines TRBV5-1 with TRBJ2-3; D gene uncertain. CDR3 length equals 14 residues. The V and J ends lost 0 bases and 5 bases respectively, with 10 bases between them. CDR1 is SGHRS and CDR2 is YFSETQ in the germline V gene. CDR3 amino acids: CASSLELIGDTQYF. As DNA, the CDR3 is TGCGCCAGCAGCTTGGAGCTGATTGGAGATACGCAGTATTTT.

Here the CDR3 DNA reads TGTGCCAGCAGCTTATTTCAGGGGGCCTACGAGCAGTACGTC. Translating gives CASSLFQGAYEQYV. The chain uses TRBV7-2 and TRBJ2-7; 7 bases agree with TRBD1. After removal of 2 bases from V and 2 bases from J, the junction contained 3 bases not matched to a gene. This CDR3 has 14 residues. Germline V gene sequence: CDR1 SGHTA, CDR2 FQGNSA.

Worth noting for this clonotype: This may be a read error: a much more frequent sequence differs by one nucleotide. This chain uses TRBV7-3 with TRBJ2-7; D possibly matches TRBD1 or TRBD2 (6 bases each). Per the germline V gene, CDR1 is SGHTA and CDR2 is FQGTGA. This CDR3 is built from 19 residues. As DNA, the CDR3 is TGTACCAGCAGCACAGCCACTAGAGGGGGGAGCTACCCCTCCTACGAGCAGTACGTC. Translated: CTSSTATRGGSYPSYEQYV.